Following are 18 T cell receptor beta chains from one sample sequenced in a study of shared clonotypes between healthy human individuals. The data were produced by immunoSEQ multiplex PCR, yet TCRdb's version contains in-frame clones alone and is incomplete. Among 2 million to 3 million clones listed, 93% were seen once. Sequenced input: naive CD4+ T cells from PBMCs. Subset defined: CD45RA+ positively selected. These receptors were taken from a man younger than 35 in good health. Some clones in this sample may be carry-over from other donors' samples.

About this clone: At one end the junction does not follow the germline gene, possibly because of a read error. V usage is TRBV14 and J usage is TRBJ2-7; D is perhaps TRBD2 (5 bases). The CDR3 length is 16 residues. Per the germline V gene, CDR1 is SGHDN and CDR2 is FVKESK. The CDR3 spells CVSSGRGRLDPYEQYF. The DNA for the CDR3 is TGTGTCAGCAGCGGCCGCGGCAGATTGGACCCCTACGAGCAGTACTTC. The full variable domain, its missing parts supplied by reference TRBV14 and TRBJ2-7, is EAGVTQFPSHSVIEKGQTVTLRCDPISGHDNLYWYRRVMGKEIKFLLHFVKESKQDESGMPNNRFLAERTGGTYSTLKVQPAELEDSGVYFCVSSGRGRLDPYEQYFGPGTRLTVT.

The chain joins TRBV11-3 to TRBJ2-1; TRBD2 might be the D (5 bases). Trimming took 5 bases from V and 6 from J, leaving 11 bases between them. CDR1 and CDR2 (germline): SGHNT, YENEEA. The CDR3 extends over 13 amino acids. The DNA of the CDR3 is TGTGCCAGCAGCCCGAGGAGCGGCAATGAGCAGTTCTTC. Amino acids: CASSPRSGNEQFF.

The chain has TRBV6-5 and TRBJ2-7; D is unresolved. The CDR3 runs to 15 residues. CDR1 is MNHEY, CDR2 SVGAGI, per germline. Trimming cost V 2 bases and J 2 bases, with 13 bases left between them. CDR3 amino acids: CASSYQPAQPYEQYF. The CDR3 DNA sequence: TGTGCCAGCAGTTACCAGCCCGCCCAACCCTACGAGCAGTACTTC.

The chain employs TRBV5-1 and TRBJ2-7, with 8 bases that match TRBD2. Germline V gene data show CDR1 as SGHRS and CDR2 as YFSETQ. Trimming took 4 bases from V and 6 from J; bases not matched to a gene: 6. The CDR3 loop spans 13 amino acids. CDR3 bases: TGCGCCAGCAGCATCCGGACTAGCCTCGAGCAGTACTTC. Its translation is CASSIRTSLEQYF.

V is TRBV2 and J is TRBJ1-5, with D perhaps matching TRBD1 (6 bases). V shed 4 bases and J shed 4 bases, with 14 bases lying between them. The CDR3 covers 15 residues. From germline, CDR1 is SNHLY and CDR2 FYNNEI. This CDR3 is CASSGLGGMNQPQHF. CDR3 DNA: TGTGCCAGCAGTGGGTTAGGGGGGATGAATCAGCCCCAGCATTTT. Together with reference TRBV2 and TRBJ1-5, the CDR3 gives the full variable domain: EPEVTQTPSHQVTQMGQEVILRCVPISNHLYFYWYRQILGQKVEFLVSFYNNEISEKSEIFDDQFSVERPDGSNFTLKIRSTKLEDSAMYFCASSGLGGMNQPQHFGDGTRLSIL.

This chain's CDR3 is CASSPQLADVSDTQYF. CDR3 nucleotides: TGTGCCAGCAGCCCGCAACTAGCGGACGTGAGCGATACGCAGTATTTT. The chain joins TRBV5-5 to TRBJ2-3; 8 nucleotides align to TRBD2. Per germline, CDR1 SGHKS and CDR2 YYEKEE (reference sequence). There are 16 residues in the CDR3. J lost 6 bases, V lost 4 bases, and 13 bases had no gene match.

This chain links TRBV5-1 with TRBJ2-1; D is perhaps TRBD2 (5 bases). Trimming took off 6 bases at V and 4 bases at J, with 14 bases between the two ends. CDR1 and CDR2 from the germline V gene are SGHRS and YFSETQ. The CDR3 extends over 14 amino acids. This CDR3 is CASTVGGGYNEQFF. The CDR3, as DNA: TGCGCCAGCACAGTGGGCGGAGGTTACAATGAGCAGTTCTTC.

This clone came up a few times. The J gene is TRBJ1-5, the V gene TRBV28; no definite D call. This CDR3 has 12 amino acids. Between the trimmed V and J ends, which lost 10 bases and 1 base, there was a span of 8 bases. Germline CDR1 MDHEN, CDR2 SYDVKM. For the CDR3, the DNA is TGTGCCACCGAGGACAGCAATCAGCCCCAGCATTTT. Its protein product is CATEDSNQPQHF.

V gene TRBV6-5 combines with J gene TRBJ2-7; weak D call: TRBD2 (6 bases). CDR3 size: 15 residues. V lost 10 bases and J lost 0, with 19 bases in between. Germline CDR1 is MNHEY and CDR2 is SVGAGI. The CDR3 spells CATQDRPAGSYEQYF. The DNA of the CDR3 is TGTGCCACTCAGGACCGGCCAGCGGGCTCCTACGAGCAGTACTTC.

This chain uses TRBV2 with TRBJ1-2; perhaps TRBD1 as D (5 bases). The CDR3 runs 13 residues. In germline, CDR1 is SNHLY, CDR2 FYNNEI. Trimming stripped 11 bases from V and 0 bases from J, with 13 bases between. The CDR3 DNA sequence: TGTGCCGGGGGGGAACAAGCTAACTATGGCTACACCTTC. It translates to CAGGEQANYGYTF.

The rearrangement joins TRBV9 to TRBJ2-5, with 7 bases aligning to TRBD1. CDR3 size: 13 residues. CDR1 is SGDLS, CDR2 YYNGEE, per germline. The V and J ends lost 2 bases and 5 bases, in that order; junction bases with no gene match: 3. Here the CDR3 DNA reads TGTGCCAGCAGCGTTGACAGGGTCGAGACCCAGTACTTC. As protein: CASSVDRVETQYF.

The chain joins TRBV11-2 to TRBJ2-2; 9 bases fit TRBD1. V trimming: 5 bases; J trimming: 6 bases; junction bases outside the gene matches: 7. Germline values: CDR1 SGHAT, CDR2 FQNNGV. This CDR3 comprises 15 residues. CDR3 loop: CASSTTGGAPGELFF. The CDR3 DNA reads as TGTGCCAGCAGCACCACAGGGGGCGCCCCCGGGGAGCTGTTTTTT. Looking up the rest from reference TRBV11-2 and TRBJ2-2 gives the full variable domain: EAGVAQSPRYKIIEKRQSVAFWCNPISGHATLYWYQQILGQGPKLLIQFQNNGVVDDSQLPKDRFSAERLKGVDSTLKIQPAKLEDSAVYLCASSTTGGAPGELFFGEGSRLTVL.

The chain joins TRBV9 to TRBJ2-1; maybe TRBD2 (6 bases). Germline assignment: CDR1 SGDLS and CDR2 YYNGEE. The CDR3 extends over 15 amino acids. Trimming cost V 0 bases and J 2 bases, with 9 bases left between them. This CDR3 is CASSVELAPYNEQFF. In nucleotides, the CDR3 is TGTGCCAGCAGCGTAGAACTAGCCCCCTACAATGAGCAGTTCTTC.

This rearrangement joins TRBV19 to TRBJ1-2, with TRBD1 as a possible D gene (5 bases). CDR1 and CDR2 (germline): LNHDA, SQIVND (reference sequence). This CDR3 spans 14 amino acids. V lost 3 bases, J lost 7 bases, and 15 bases lay in between. CDR3 DNA sequence: TGTGCCAGTAGTATCGGTACAGGCTCTTCTGGCTACACCTTC. It yields the protein CASSIGTGSSGYTF.

This chain connects TRBV9 to TRBJ2-1, with TRBD2 identical over 8 bases. Losses at the gene ends were 2 bases for V and 7 bases for J; bases not matched to a gene: 8. There are 15 residues in the CDR3. Germline assignment: CDR1 SGDLS and CDR2 YYNGEE. CDR3 in amino acids: CASSVGLGFGNEQFF. The CDR3 DNA follows: TGTGCCAGCAGCGTGGGACTAGGATTTGGAAATGAGCAGTTCTTC.

The V call is TRBV14, the J call TRBJ2-3; the D gene could be TRBD1 or TRBD2 (5 bases each). The germline gives CDR1 SGHDN, CDR2 FVKESK. Trimming pared 4 bases from V and 2 bases from J, leaving 16 bases between. CDR3 length: 16 amino acids. CDR3 DNA: TGTGCCAGCAGCCCGAGGGGAGCGGAAATCACAGATACGCAGTATTTT. Translating it yields CASSPRGAEITDTQYF.

The V and J genes are TRBV2 and TRBJ1-1; 9 nucleotides match TRBD1. The V and J ends lost 5 bases and 0 bases, in that order; junction bases with no gene match: 4. CDR1 and CDR2 (germline): SNHLY, FYNNEI. This CDR3 spans 15 amino acids. This CDR3 is CASSRQGGLNTEAFF. DNA for the CDR3: TGTGCCAGCAGTCGACAGGGGGGGCTGAACACTGAAGCTTTCTTT.

The chain uses TRBV5-1 and TRBJ1-1; no definite D call. Germline V gives CDR1 SGHRS, CDR2 YFSETQ. Trimming shortened V by 1 base and J by 1 base, and 14 bases separated the two germline ends. The CDR3 extends over 16 amino acids. The CDR3: CASSLLSHGSNTEAFF. DNA of the CDR3: TGCGCCAGCAGCTTGCTATCCCACGGGTCGAACACTGAAGCTTTCTTT.